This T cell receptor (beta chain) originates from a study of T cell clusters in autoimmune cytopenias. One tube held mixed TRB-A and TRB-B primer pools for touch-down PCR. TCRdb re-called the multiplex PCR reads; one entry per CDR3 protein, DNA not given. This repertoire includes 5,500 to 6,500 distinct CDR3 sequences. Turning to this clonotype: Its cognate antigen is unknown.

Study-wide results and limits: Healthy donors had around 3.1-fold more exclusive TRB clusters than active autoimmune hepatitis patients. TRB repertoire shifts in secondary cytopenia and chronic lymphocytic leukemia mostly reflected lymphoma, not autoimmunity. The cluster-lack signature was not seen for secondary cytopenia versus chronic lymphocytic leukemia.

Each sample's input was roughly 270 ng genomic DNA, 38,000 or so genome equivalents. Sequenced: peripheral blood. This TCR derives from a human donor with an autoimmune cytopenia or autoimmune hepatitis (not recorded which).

This CDR3 reads CASSSPGGIEETQYF. The rearrangement uses TRBV27 and TRBJ2-5; TCRdb calls TRBD1, which cannot be checked without DNA. CDR3 length equals 15 residues. Germline CDR1 and CDR2: MNHEY and SMNVEV (reference sequence).